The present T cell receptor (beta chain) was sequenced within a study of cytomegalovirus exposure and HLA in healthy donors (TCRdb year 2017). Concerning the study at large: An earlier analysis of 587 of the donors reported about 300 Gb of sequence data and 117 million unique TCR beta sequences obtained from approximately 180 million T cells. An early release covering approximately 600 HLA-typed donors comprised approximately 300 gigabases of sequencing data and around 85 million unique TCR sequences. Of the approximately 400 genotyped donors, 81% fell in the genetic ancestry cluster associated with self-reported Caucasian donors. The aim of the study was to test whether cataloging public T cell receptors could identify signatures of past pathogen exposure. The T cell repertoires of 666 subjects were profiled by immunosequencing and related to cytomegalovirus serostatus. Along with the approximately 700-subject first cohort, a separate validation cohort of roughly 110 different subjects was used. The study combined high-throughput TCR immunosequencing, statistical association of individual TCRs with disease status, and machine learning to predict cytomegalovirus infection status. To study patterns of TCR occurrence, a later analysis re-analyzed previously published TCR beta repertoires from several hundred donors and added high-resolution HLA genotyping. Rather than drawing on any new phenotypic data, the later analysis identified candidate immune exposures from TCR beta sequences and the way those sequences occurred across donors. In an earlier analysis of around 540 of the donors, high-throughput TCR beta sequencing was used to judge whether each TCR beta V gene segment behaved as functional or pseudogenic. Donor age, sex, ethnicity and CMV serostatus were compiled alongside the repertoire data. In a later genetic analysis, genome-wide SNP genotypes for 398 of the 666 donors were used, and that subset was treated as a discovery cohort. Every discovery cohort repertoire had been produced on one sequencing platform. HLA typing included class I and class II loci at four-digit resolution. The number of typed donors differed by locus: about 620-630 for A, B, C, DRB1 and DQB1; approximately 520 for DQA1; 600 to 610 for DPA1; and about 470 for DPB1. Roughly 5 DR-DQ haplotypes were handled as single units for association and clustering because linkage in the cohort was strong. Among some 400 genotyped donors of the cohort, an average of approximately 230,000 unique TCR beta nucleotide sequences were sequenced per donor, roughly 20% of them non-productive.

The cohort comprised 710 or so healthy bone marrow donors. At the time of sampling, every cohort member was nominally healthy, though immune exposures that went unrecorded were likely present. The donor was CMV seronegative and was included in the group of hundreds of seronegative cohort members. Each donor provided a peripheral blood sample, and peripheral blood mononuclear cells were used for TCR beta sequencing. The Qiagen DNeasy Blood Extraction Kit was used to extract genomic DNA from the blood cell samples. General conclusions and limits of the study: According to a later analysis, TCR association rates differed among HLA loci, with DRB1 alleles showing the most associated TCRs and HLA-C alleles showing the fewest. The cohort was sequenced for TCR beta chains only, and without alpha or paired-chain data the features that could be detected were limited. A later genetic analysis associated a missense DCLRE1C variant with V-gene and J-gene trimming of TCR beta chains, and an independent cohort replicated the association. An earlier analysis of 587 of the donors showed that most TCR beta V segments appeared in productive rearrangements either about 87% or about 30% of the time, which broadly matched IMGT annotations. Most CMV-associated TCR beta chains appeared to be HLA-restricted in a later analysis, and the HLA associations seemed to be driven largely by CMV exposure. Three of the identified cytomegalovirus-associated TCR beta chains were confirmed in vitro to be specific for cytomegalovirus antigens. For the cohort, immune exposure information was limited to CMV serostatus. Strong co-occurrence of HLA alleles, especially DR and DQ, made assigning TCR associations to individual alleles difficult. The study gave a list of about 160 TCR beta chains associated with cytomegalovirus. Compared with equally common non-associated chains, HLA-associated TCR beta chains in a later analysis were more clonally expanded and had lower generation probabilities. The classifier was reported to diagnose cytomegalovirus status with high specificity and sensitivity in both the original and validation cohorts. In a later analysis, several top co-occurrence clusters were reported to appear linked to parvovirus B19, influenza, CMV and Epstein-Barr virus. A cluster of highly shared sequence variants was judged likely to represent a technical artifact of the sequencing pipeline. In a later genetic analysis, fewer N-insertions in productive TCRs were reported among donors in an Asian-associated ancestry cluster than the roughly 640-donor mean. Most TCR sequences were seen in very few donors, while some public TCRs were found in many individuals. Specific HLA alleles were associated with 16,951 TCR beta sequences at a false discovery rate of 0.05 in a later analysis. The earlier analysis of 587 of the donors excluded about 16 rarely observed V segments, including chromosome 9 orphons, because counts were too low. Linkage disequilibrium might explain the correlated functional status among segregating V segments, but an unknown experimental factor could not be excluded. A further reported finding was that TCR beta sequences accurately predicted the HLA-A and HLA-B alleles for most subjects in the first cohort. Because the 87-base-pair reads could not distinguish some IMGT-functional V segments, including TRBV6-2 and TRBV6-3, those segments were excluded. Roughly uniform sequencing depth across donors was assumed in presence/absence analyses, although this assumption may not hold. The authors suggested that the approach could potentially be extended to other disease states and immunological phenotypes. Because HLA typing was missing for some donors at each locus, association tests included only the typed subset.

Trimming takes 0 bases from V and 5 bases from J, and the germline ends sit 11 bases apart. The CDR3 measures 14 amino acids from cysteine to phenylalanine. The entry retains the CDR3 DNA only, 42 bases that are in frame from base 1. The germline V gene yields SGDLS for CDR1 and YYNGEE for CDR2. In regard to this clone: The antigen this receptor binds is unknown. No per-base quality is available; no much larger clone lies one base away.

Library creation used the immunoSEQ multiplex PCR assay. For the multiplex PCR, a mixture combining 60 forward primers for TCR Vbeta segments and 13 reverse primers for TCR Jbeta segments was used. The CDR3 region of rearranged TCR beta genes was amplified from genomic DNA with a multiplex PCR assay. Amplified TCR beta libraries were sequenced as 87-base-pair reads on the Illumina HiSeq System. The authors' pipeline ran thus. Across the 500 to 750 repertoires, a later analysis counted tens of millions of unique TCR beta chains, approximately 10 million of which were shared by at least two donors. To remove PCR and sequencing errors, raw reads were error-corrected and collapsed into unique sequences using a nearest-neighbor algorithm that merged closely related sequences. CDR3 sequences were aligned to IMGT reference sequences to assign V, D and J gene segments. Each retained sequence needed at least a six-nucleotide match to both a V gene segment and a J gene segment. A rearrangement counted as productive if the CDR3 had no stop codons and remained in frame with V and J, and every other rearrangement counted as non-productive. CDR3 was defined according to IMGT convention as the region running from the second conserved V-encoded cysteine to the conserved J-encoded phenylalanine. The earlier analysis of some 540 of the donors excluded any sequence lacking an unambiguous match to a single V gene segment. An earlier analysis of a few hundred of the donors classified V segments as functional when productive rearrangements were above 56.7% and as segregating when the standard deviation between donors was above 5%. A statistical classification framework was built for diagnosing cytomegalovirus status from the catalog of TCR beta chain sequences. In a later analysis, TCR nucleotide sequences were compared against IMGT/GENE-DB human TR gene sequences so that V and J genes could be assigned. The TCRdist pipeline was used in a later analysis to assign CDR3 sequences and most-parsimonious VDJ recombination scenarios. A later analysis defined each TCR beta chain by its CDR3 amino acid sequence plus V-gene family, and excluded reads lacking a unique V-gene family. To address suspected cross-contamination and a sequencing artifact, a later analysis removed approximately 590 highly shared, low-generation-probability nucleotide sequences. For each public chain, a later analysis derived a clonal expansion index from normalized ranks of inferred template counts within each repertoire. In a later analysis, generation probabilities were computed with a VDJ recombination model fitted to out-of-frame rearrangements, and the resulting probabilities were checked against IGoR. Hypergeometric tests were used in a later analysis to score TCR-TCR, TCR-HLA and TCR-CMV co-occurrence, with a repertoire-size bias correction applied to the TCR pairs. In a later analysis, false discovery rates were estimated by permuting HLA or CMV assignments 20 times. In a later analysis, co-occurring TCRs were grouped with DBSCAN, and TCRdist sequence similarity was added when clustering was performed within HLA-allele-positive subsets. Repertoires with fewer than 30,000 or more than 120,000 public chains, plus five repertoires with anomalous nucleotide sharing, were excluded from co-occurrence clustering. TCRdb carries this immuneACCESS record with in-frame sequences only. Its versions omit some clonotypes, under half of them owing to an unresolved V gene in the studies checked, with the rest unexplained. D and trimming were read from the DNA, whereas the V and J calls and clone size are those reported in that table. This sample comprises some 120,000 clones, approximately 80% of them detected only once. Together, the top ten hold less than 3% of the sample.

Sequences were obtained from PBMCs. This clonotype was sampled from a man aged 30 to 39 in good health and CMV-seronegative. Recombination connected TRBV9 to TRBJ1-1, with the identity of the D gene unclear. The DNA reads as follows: TGTGCCAGCAGCGTAGCAAACAGTTATACTGAAGCTTTCTTT. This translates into CASSVANSYTEAFF.